Following are 5 T cell receptor beta chains from one sample sequenced in a study of identical twins. TCRdb ran MiXCR on the 5' RACE reads and lists one entry per CDR3 protein. The sample includes some 190,000 distinct CDR3 sequences, approximately 16% of them seen just once. These data were also reused for a study on T cells expressing NK-cell markers.

The sample consisted of CD8+ T cells sorted from blood. Receptor source: a woman younger than 30 in good health.

The chain is built from TRBV7-6 and TRBJ2-5; TRBD2 matches 7 bases. Trimming at V came to 1 base and at J to 5 bases, leaving 4 bases not matched to a gene. Germline V gene data show CDR1 as SGHVS and CDR2 as FNYEAQ. This CDR3 is built from 14 residues. The CDR3 bases are TGTGCCAGCAGCTTAGGGACTAGGCTCGAGACCCAGTACTTC. Translated, it gives CASSLGTRLETQYF. The variable domain in full, completed from reference TRBV7-6 and TRBJ2-5, reads GAGVSQSPRYKVTKRGQDVALRCDPISGHVSLYWYRQALGQGPEFLTYFNYEAQQDKSGLPNDRFSAERPEGSISTLTIQRTEQRDSAMYRCASSLGTRLETQYFGPGTRLLVL.

This clonotype was counted a few times. V gene TRBV5-1 combines with J gene TRBJ2-7, with D maybe TRBD1 (5 bases). The CDR3 spans 13 residues. Germline V CDR1 and CDR2: SGHRS, YFSETQ. The V end was cut by 5 bases, the J end by 0 bases, with 9 bases between. CDR3 sequence: CASSKGSSYEQYF. CDR3 DNA sequence: TGCGCCAGCAGTAAGGGGTCCTCCTACGAGCAGTACTTC.

This clonotype was counted between two and nine times. The J gene is TRBJ2-5, the V gene TRBV6-5; D is unresolved. Germline values: CDR1 MNHEY, CDR2 SVGAGI. The CDR3 has 15 amino acids. V lost 0 bases and J lost 4, with 12 bases in between. The CDR3 spells CASSYSASPGETQYF. DNA of the CDR3: TGTGCCAGCAGTTACTCGGCCTCCCCCGGAGAGACCCAGTACTTC.

This clonotype was recorded a few times. The V gene is TRBV9, the J gene TRBJ1-1, with D uncertain. This CDR3 comprises 12 residues. Trimming took 3 bases from V and 6 from J, leaving 9 bases between them. In germline, CDR1 is SGDLS, CDR2 YYNGEE. This CDR3 is CASSGDGPEAFF. The DNA of the CDR3 is TGTGCCAGCAGCGGAGACGGTCCTGAAGCTTTCTTT. Using reference TRBV9 and TRBJ1-1 for the parts outside the CDR3, the full variable domain is DSGVTQTPKHLITATGQRVTLRCSPRSGDLSVYWYQQSLDQGLQFLIQYYNGEERAKGNILERFSAQQFPDLHSELNLSSLELGDSALYFCASSGDGPEAFFGQGTRLTVV.

The chain employs TRBV30 and TRBJ2-7; no clear D gene. Germline V lookup: CDR1 GTSNPN, CDR2 SVGIG (reference sequence). The ends were cut back, 0 bases at V and 7 bases at J, with 10 bases in the middle. The CDR3 runs 12 residues. Here the CDR3 DNA reads TGTGCCTGGAGTGTTAGGCGACGAGAGCAGTACTTC. Its translation: CAWSVRRREQYF.